Here is one T cell receptor (beta chain) with its context. What it binds is not known. The data originate from a study of cytotoxic CD8 clonotypes in ibrutinib-treated CLL. Study overall: Investigators reported 25 or so partial and 2 complete responses; after median approximately 74 months, about 15 patients remained remitted and roughly 12 progressed. Study findings and constraints: Baseline-level clonality went beyond age-matched healthy donors and moved in step with circulating CD8+ T-cell counts. Upon ibrutinib response clonality rose, and upon progression it fell back toward baseline.

The CDR3 sequence is 14 residues long. The junction had 5 bases not matched to a gene; V was cut back by 5 bases and J by 5 bases. Germline values: CDR1 SGHVS, CDR2 FQNEAQ. Cryopreserved PBMCs were the source of around 2 micrograms of genomic DNA, which went to TCR beta libraries. Clones were sequenced by immunoSEQ multiplex PCR, and TCRdb holds only the in-frame ones, with some missing. The data show over 100,000 clones, 75% to 90% seen once. The sample was PBMCs, taken after 24 months of ibrutinib treatment. This receptor was obtained from a human donor with chronic lymphocytic leukemia. This rearrangement joins TRBV7-8 to TRBJ2-7; TRBD1 aligns across 11 bases. The CDR3 nucleotides read TGTGCCAGCAGCCTCGGACAGGGGGCGCACGAGCAGTACTTC. This encodes CASSLGQGAHEQYF.